The 5 T cell receptor beta chains listed next were all sequenced from one sample in a study of blood T cell repertoires in COVID-19. TCRdb's copy holds only in-frame clones and misses some; the assay was immunoSEQ multiplex PCR. Seen here are approximately 130,000 clones, around 86% observed once, and the top ten hold approximately 20%. The sequenced sample was peripheral blood. These receptors all stem from a woman aged 50 to 60 who had recovered from COVID-19.

The rearrangement uses TRBV30 and TRBJ1-6, with D perhaps TRBD1 (6 bases). Germline V CDR1 and CDR2: GTSNPN, SVGIG (reference sequence). The CDR3 contains 17 residues. Trimming took 0 bases from V and 0 from J, leaving 12 bases between them. CDR3 DNA: TGTGCCTGGAGTGTAATGGGGGCTAGCTCCTATAATTCACCCCTCCACTTT. It yields the protein CAWSVMGASSYNSPLHF. Based on the CDR3 plus reference TRBV30 and TRBJ1-6, the full variable domain is SQTIHQWPATLVQPVGSPLSLECTVEGTSNPNLYWYRQAAGRGLQLLFYSVGIGQISSEVPQNLSASRPQDRQFILSSKKLLLSDSGFYLCAWSVMGASSYNSPLHFGNGTRLTVT.

This clone was recorded only once. The chain joins TRBV7-2 to TRBJ2-1; 10 bases are shared with TRBD2. Trimming cost V 0 bases and J 7 bases; bases outside gene matches: 6. Germline lookup yields CDR1 SGHTA and CDR2 FQGNSA. The CDR3 consists of 16 residues. CDR3 region: CASSLARAGGRNEQFF. The CDR3 nucleotides are TGTGCCAGCAGCTTAGCGAGAGCGGGGGGGCGGAATGAGCAGTTCTTC.

The chain links TRBV2 to TRBJ2-5; 9 nucleotides match TRBD1. CDR1 is SNHLY, CDR2 FYNNEI, per germline. This CDR3 region has 12 residues. V lost 6 bases and J lost 4; bases outside the gene matches: 0. The CDR3 loop is CASRDRGETQYF. The CDR3 coding sequence is TGTGCCAGCAGGGACAGGGGAGAGACCCAGTACTTC.

This rearrangement joins TRBV7-2 to TRBJ2-2; D may be TRBD2 (6 bases). Germline assignment: CDR1 SGHTA and CDR2 FQGNSA. CDR3 length: 15 amino acids. V lost 2 bases and J lost 1, with 8 bases in between. The CDR3 DNA reads TGTGCCAGCAGCTTAAAGGGAGGGAACACCGGGGAGCTGTTTTTT. It is translated as CASSLKGGNTGELFF.

V usage is TRBV18 and J usage is TRBJ2-1, with D perhaps TRBD2 (7 bases). Germline V gives CDR1 KGHSH, CDR2 LQKENI. Trimming removed 3 bases from V and 1 base from J, with 19 bases in between. This CDR3 is 18 amino acids long. Here the CDR3 reads CASSPPRGAGESYNEQFF. The CDR3 coding sequence is TGTGCCAGCTCACCTCCTCGGGGGGCGGGGGAATCCTACAATGAGCAGTTCTTC.